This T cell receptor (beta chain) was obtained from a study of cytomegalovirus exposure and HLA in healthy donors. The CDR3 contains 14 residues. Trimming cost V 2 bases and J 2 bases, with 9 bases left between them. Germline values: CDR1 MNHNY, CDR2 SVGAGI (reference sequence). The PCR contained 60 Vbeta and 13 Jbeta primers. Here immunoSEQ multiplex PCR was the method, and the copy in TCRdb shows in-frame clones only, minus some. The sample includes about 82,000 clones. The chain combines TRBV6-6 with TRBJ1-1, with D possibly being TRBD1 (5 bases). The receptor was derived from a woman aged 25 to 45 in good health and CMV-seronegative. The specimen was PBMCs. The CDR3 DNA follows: TGTGCCAGCAGTTACGGGACTCCCAACACTGAAGCTTTCTTT. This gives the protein CASSYGTPNTEAFF.